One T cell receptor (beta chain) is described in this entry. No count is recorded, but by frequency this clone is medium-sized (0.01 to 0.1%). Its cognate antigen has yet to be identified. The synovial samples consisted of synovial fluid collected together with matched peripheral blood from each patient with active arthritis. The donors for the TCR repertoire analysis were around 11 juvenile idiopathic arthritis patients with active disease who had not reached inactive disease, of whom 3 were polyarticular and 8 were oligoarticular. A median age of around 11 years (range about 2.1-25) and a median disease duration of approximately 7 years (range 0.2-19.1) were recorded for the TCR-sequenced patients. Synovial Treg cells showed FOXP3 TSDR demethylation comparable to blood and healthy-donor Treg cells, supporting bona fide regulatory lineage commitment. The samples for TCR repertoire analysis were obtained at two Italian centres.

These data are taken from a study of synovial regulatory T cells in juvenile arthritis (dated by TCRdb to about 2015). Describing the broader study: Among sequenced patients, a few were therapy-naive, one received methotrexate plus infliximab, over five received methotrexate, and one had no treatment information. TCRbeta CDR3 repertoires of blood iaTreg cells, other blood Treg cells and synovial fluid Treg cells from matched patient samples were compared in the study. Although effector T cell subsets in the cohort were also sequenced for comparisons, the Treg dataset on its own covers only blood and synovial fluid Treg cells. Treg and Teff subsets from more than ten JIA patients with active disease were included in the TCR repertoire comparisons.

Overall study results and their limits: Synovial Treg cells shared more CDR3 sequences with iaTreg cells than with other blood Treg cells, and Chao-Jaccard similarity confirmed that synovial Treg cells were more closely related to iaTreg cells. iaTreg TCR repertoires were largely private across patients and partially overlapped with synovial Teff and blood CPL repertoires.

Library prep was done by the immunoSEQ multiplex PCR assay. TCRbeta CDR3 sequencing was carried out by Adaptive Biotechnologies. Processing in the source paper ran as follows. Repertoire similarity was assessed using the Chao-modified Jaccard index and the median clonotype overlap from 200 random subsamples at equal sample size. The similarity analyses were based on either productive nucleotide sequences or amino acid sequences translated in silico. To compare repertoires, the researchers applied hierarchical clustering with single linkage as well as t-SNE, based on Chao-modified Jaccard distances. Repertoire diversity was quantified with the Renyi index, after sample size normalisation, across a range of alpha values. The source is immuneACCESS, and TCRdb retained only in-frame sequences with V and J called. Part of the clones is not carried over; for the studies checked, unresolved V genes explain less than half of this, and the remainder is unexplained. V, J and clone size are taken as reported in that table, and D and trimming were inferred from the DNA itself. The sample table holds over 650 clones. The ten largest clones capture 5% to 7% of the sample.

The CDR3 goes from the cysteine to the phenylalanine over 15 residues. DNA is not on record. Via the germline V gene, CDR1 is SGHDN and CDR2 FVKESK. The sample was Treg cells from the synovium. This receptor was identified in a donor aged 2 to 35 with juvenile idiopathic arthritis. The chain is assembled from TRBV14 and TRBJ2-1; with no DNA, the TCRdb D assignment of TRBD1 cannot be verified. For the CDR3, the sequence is CASSLRTGIYNEQFF.